A single sample gave rise to the 29 T cell receptor beta chains below, sequenced in a study of blood T cells in healthy people across ages. Through a sample-barcoded 5' primer and a J-beta primer mix, a second PCR was run for roughly 7 to 11 cycles. TCRdb re-derived calls from the 5' RACE reads in MiXCR, one entry per CDR3 protein. The sample includes under 2 million distinct CDR3 sequences, 30% to 35% of them seen just once. The sequenced material came from blood. The receptor set was obtained from a woman younger than 45 in good health.

The chain recombines TRBV27 with TRBJ2-2; no definite D call. The CDR3 spans 13 residues. Between the trimmed V and J ends, which lost 7 bases and 4 bases, there was a span of 10 bases. Germline V gene data show CDR1 as MNHEY and CDR2 as SMNVEV (reference sequence). The CDR3 DNA follows: TGTGCCAGCAACACCCTCGGCACCGGGGAGCTGTTTTTT. Translation: CASNTLGTGELFF.

J is TRBJ2-2 and V is TRBV20-1; possibly TRBD2 for D (6 bases). This CDR3 is built from 17 residues. V lost 4 bases, J lost 5 bases, and 23 bases lay in between. Germline CDR1 DFQATT, CDR2 SNEGSKA (reference sequence). The CDR3 loop is CSAITPLADADTGELFF. The CDR3 nucleotides are TGCAGTGCTATAACACCCTTAGCGGACGCAGATACCGGGGAGCTGTTTTTT.

This clonotype was seen more than once but under ten times. This chain connects TRBV5-4 to TRBJ2-1; 15 bases are a match to TRBD2. V gave up 4 bases and J gave up 6 bases; unmatched junction bases: 11. Germline loops: CDR1 SGHNT, CDR2 YYREEE (reference sequence). The CDR3 extends over 18 amino acids. The CDR3 region is CASSPGLAGGRSGNEQFF. The DNA for the CDR3 is TGTGCCAGCAGCCCCGGACTAGCGGGAGGGCGGAGTGGCAATGAGCAGTTCTTC.

This clonotype appeared a few times. The CDR3 region is CSARPIAGIGETQYF. In DNA, the CDR3 is TGCAGTGCTAGACCGATAGCGGGGATTGGGGAGACCCAGTACTTC. The chain uses TRBV20-1 and TRBJ2-5, with 8 nucleotides matching TRBD2. The length of the CDR3 is 15 residues. Germline trimming cut 2 bases from V and 5 bases from J; bases unmatched to any gene: 10. Germline V lookup: CDR1 DFQATT, CDR2 SNEGSKA (reference sequence).

J is TRBJ2-3 and V is TRBV5-1; maybe TRBD1 (6 bases). This CDR3 contains 16 residues. V shed 1 base and J shed 1 base, with 13 bases lying between them. Per the germline V gene, CDR1 is SGHRS and CDR2 is YFSETQ. The CDR3 protein is CASSLSTGLGTDTQYF. Here the CDR3 DNA reads TGCGCCAGCAGCTTGTCTACAGGGTTAGGCACAGATACGCAGTATTTT.

This clonotype occurred a few times. The chain carries TRBV7-3 and TRBJ1-1; possible D gene TRBD1, 6 bases. Germline CDR1 is SGHTA and CDR2 is FQGTGA. The V and J ends lost 5 bases and 0 bases respectively, with 13 bases between them. CDR3 length: 15 residues. In DNA form, the CDR3 reads TGTGCCAGCAGCCCCAGCCAGGGGTTGAACACTGAAGCTTTCTTT. Protein: CASSPSQGLNTEAFF.

This chain links TRBV2 with TRBJ2-5; unclear D gene. In germline, CDR1 is SNHLY, CDR2 FYNNEI. The CDR3 covers 14 residues. The ends were cut back, 7 bases at V and 4 bases at J, with 16 bases in the middle. Written as DNA, the CDR3 is TGTGCCAGCATGCTTAAACCATTCGGAGAGACCCAGTACTTC. Translating gives CASMLKPFGETQYF.

The chain uses TRBV20-1 and TRBJ2-5; no reliable D call. The V end was cut by 0 bases, the J end by 1 base, with 6 bases between. The CDR3 runs to 13 residues. Looked up from germline, CDR1 is DFQATT and CDR2 is SNEGSKA (reference sequence). In DNA, the CDR3 is TGCAGTGCTAGAGAGATGCCCCAAGAGACCCAGTACTTC. As protein: CSAREMPQETQYF.

This rearrangement joins TRBV20-1 to TRBJ1-1; D possibly corresponds to TRBD1 (6 bases). CDR3 length: 10 residues. Looked up from germline, CDR1 is DFQATT and CDR2 is SNEGSKA (reference sequence). The CDR3 reads CRRGDTEAFF. The CDR3 coding sequence is TGCAGGAGGGGGGACACTGAAGCTTTCTTT.

This clonotype was picked up a small number of times. The chain carries TRBV4-2 and TRBJ2-2; TRBD1 matches at 8 bases. The V gene end was trimmed by 1 base and the J gene end by 3 bases; junction bases not matched to a gene: 10. Germline values: CDR1 LGHNA, CDR2 YNFKEQ. The CDR3 consists of 18 residues. Here the CDR3 reads CASSQGAGGYLDTGELFF. CDR3 bases: TGTGCCAGCAGCCAAGGGGCAGGGGGCTATCTAGACACCGGGGAGCTGTTTTTT.

A few counts support this clonotype. The chain recombines TRBV7-9 with TRBJ1-1; 7 positions match TRBD1. The germline V gene has CDR1 SEHNR and CDR2 FQNEAQ (reference sequence). The CDR3 is 13 amino acids. With V trimmed by 7 bases and J by 4 bases, 6 bases remained unmatched. Here the CDR3 DNA reads TGTGCCAGCACCCTACCAGGGGGCACTGAAGCTTTCTTT. Protein sequence: CASTLPGGTEAFF.

This chain connects TRBV20-1 to TRBJ2-1, with a possible D match to TRBD2 (5 bases). Germline CDR1 is DFQATT and CDR2 is SNEGSKA (reference sequence). V lost 0 bases, J lost 2 bases, and 11 bases lay in between. The CDR3 is made up of 15 amino acids. The CDR3 DNA follows: TGCAGTGCTAGAGAGGGTAGGAGGCCCTACAATGAGCAGTTCTTC. Its protein is CSAREGRRPYNEQFF.

The J gene is TRBJ2-1, the V gene TRBV4-2; TRBD2 aligns across 11 bases. This CDR3 spans 19 amino acids. With V trimmed by 0 bases and J by 7 bases, 14 bases remained unmatched. Per the germline V gene, CDR1 is LGHNA and CDR2 is YNFKEQ. The CDR3 protein is CASSQEPSGGFRVGNEQFF. The CDR3 DNA follows: TGTGCCAGCAGCCAAGAGCCTAGCGGGGGGTTTCGGGTGGGGAATGAGCAGTTCTTC.

The chain recombines TRBV4-1 with TRBJ1-2; possible D gene TRBD1, 5 bases. Germline loops: CDR1 MGHRA, CDR2 YSYEKL. The V and J ends lost 7 bases and 3 bases respectively, with 15 bases between them. CDR3 size: 14 residues. The CDR3 DNA reads TGCGCCAGCACTAGGGACGGAAAAGACTATGGCTACACCTTC. Translated: CASTRDGKDYGYTF.

The chain is built from TRBV27 and TRBJ2-7, with D perhaps TRBD1 or TRBD2 (5 bases each). Trimming pared 10 bases from V and 6 bases from J, leaving 34 bases between. Looked up from germline, CDR1 is MNHEY and CDR2 is SMNVEV (reference sequence). This CDR3 is built from 18 residues. CDR3 nucleotide sequence: TGTGCCAACCCCGTGACCCCCATCGGAGGACATGGACCCTCCGAGCAGTACTTC. Amino acids: CANPVTPIGGHGPSEQYF.

In this sample, this clonotype turned up a few times. The J gene is TRBJ2-3, the V gene TRBV9; 9 positions agree with TRBD2. The CDR3 is made up of 16 amino acids. V lost 0 bases to trimming and J lost 3 bases; unmatched junction nucleotides: 5. Looked up from germline, CDR1 is SGDLS and CDR2 is YYNGEE. CDR3 sequence reads: CASSVEAGGPTDTQYF. The DNA of the CDR3 is TGTGCCAGCAGCGTAGAGGCGGGGGGGCCTACAGATACGCAGTATTTT. Full variable domain (outside the CDR3, taken from reference TRBV9 and TRBJ2-3): DSGVTQTPKHLITATGQRVTLRCSPRSGDLSVYWYQQSLDQGLQFLIQYYNGEERAKGNILERFSAQQFPDLHSELNLSSLELGDSALYFCASSVEAGGPTDTQYFGPGTRLTVL.

This clonotype has a handful of counts. V usage is TRBV20-1 and J usage is TRBJ2-3, with TRBD2 identical over 7 bases. The J segment lost 3 bases and the V segment lost 0 bases, leaving 12 bases of the junction unmatched. CDR1 and CDR2 from the germline V gene are DFQATT and SNEGSKA (reference sequence). The CDR3 is 17 residues long. Written as DNA, the CDR3 is TGCAGTGCTAGAGATCCGAATAAGCGGGGCGCTACAGATACGCAGTATTTT. Its protein product is CSARDPNKRGATDTQYF.

This chain joins TRBV7-7 and TRBJ2-5; 10 nucleotides agree with TRBD2. In germline, CDR1 is SSHAT, CDR2 FNYEAQ (reference sequence). The CDR3 is 17 amino acids. With V trimmed by 3 bases and J by 2 bases, 9 bases remained unmatched. CDR3 DNA: TGTGCCAGCAGCTTTTCGGGGCTAGCGGGGGTACAAGAGACCCAGTACTTC. It is translated as CASSFSGLAGVQETQYF.

V usage is TRBV15 and J usage is TRBJ2-5; D is possibly TRBD2 (5 bases). Germline CDR1 reads LNHNV; CDR2 reads YYDKDF (reference sequence). The CDR3 runs 12 residues. The V end was cut by 5 bases, the J end by 5 bases, with 9 bases between. The chain's CDR3 is CATSVRRETQYF. Written as DNA, the CDR3 is TGTGCCACCAGCGTGCGGAGGGAGACCCAGTACTTC.

The chain couples TRBV27 to TRBJ2-1; D is possibly TRBD1 or TRBD2 (6 bases each). CDR1 and CDR2 (germline): MNHEY, SMNVEV (reference sequence). This CDR3 region has 16 residues. Trimming stripped 3 bases from V and 0 bases from J, with 12 bases between. The CDR3 coding sequence is TGTGCCAGCAGTTTCTCCTGGGGGGCCTCCTACAATGAGCAGTTCTTC. It specifies CASSFSWGASYNEQFF.

V and J are TRBV20-1 and TRBJ2-5, with TRBD2 matching over 8 bases. Germline V CDR1 and CDR2: DFQATT, SNEGSKA (reference sequence). The CDR3 has 17 residues. J gave up 0 bases and V 6 bases, and 15 bases lay outside the gene matches. The CDR3 protein is CSAGRWTGGTYQETQYF. CDR3 bases: TGCAGTGCGGGTCGTTGGACGGGGGGGACGTACCAAGAGACCCAGTACTTC.

This clonotype was counted ten times or more. The CDR3 loop is CASMDGMPLAGREIYEQYF. The DNA for the CDR3 is TGTGCCAGCATGGACGGGATGCCACTGGCGGGGAGGGAAATCTACGAGCAGTACTTC. J is TRBJ2-7 and V is TRBV2, with 7 positions matching TRBD2. CDR1 SNHLY and CDR2 FYNNEI come from the germline V gene. V lost 7 bases, J lost 3 bases, and 24 bases stayed unmatched. This CDR3 comprises 19 residues.

In its sample, this clonotype was seen a few times. The chain's CDR3 is CASSPRGDSNTEAFF. CDR3 sequence (DNA): TGTGCCAGCAGCCCGAGGGGGGACTCGAACACTGAAGCTTTCTTT. The rearrangement links TRBV9 to TRBJ1-1; D might be TRBD1 (6 bases). The V and J ends lost 4 bases and 1 base respectively, with 14 bases between them. This CDR3 is built from 15 residues. CDR1 is SGDLS and CDR2 is YYNGEE in the germline V gene.

On this clonotype: One end of the junction varies from germline; a read error may be responsible. The gene calls are TRBV20-1 and TRBJ1-5; no firm D call. The germline gives CDR1 DFQATT, CDR2 SNEGSKA (reference sequence). The CDR3 has 14 amino acids. CDR3 sequence (DNA): TGCAGTGCTATCCAGGTGCCTTACAATCGGCCCCAGCATTTT. It translates to CSAIQVPYNRPQHF.

V usage is TRBV4-1 and J usage is TRBJ1-1, with D unclear. Per the germline V gene, CDR1 is MGHRA and CDR2 is YSYEKL. CDR3 length: 15 amino acids. Between the trimmed V and J ends, which lost 4 bases and 6 bases, there was a span of 18 bases. DNA of the CDR3: TGCGCCAGCAGCCCCCTAAAAGGGCCTAGACCTGAAGCTTTCTTT. Translating gives CASSPLKGPRPEAFF.

This clonotype occurred once. CDR3 sequence reads: CASSCGTASTYEQYF. CDR3 coding DNA: TGTGCCAGCAGTTGCGGGACAGCAAGTACCTACGAGCAGTACTTC. The V gene is TRBV6-6, the J gene TRBJ2-7, with D maybe TRBD1 (7 bases). Per germline, CDR1 MNHNY and CDR2 SVGAGI (reference sequence). The CDR3 loop spans 15 amino acids. V was cut by 4 bases and J by 2 bases, with 15 bases left in between.

In this sample, this clonotype turned up a few times. CDR3 amino acids: CSVARDAQETQYF. CDR3 DNA sequence: TGCAGCGTTGCAAGGGACGCCCAAGAGACCCAGTACTTC. The chain links TRBV29-1 to TRBJ2-5; TRBD1 or TRBD2 may be the D gene (5 bases each). The CDR3 is 13 residues long. Between the trimmed V and J ends, which lost 4 bases and 1 base, there was a span of 10 bases. In germline, CDR1 is SQVTM, CDR2 ANQGSEA.

This clonotype was seen many times. The chain recombines TRBV7-9 with TRBJ2-5; D is undetermined. The germline V gene has CDR1 SEHNR and CDR2 FQNEAQ (reference sequence). The CDR3 covers 15 residues. V lost 1 base, J lost 2 bases, and 11 bases lay in between. CDR3 DNA: TGTGCCAGCAGCTTAGTTGGGCTTACGCAAGAGACCCAGTACTTC. This codes for CASSLVGLTQETQYF.

This clonotype was found a few times. This chain connects TRBV15 to TRBJ2-1, with D unresolved. The V gene's germline CDR1 is LNHNV and CDR2 YYDKDF (reference sequence). The CDR3 is 19 residues long. The V and J ends lost 0 bases and 8 bases respectively, with 26 bases between them. The CDR3 sequence: CATSRDFPKERSFYDEQFF. CDR3 nucleotides: TGTGCCACCAGCAGAGATTTCCCAAAAGAGCGATCATTTTACGATGAGCAGTTCTTC.